This entry lists 25 T cell receptor beta chains sequenced from one sample in a study of T cells after yellow fever vaccination. TCRdb redid the calling of the 5' RACE reads with MiXCR, one entry per CDR3 protein. The table shows about 580,000 distinct CDR3 sequences, with about a sixth occurring only once. The specimen was PBMCs, collected 4 to 5 days after the first yellow fever vaccination. The receptors shown here come from a young man who received the YFV17D yellow fever vaccine.

This clonotype was seen a handful of times. This rearrangement joins TRBV6-1 to TRBJ1-2; TRBD1 matches at 7 bases. CDR1 is MNHNS and CDR2 is SASEGT in the germline V gene. V was pared by 6 bases and J by 2 bases, with 6 bases of the junction left unmatched. The CDR3 is 14 amino acids. CDR3 amino acids: CASSQDRPNYGYTF. CDR3 DNA: TGTGCCAGCAGCCAGGACAGGCCAAACTATGGCTACACCTTC.

The rearrangement joins TRBV29-1 to TRBJ2-3; the D gene could be TRBD1 or TRBD2 (5 bases each). Germline values: CDR1 SQVTM, CDR2 ANQGSEA. V shed 5 bases and J shed 2 bases, with 14 bases lying between them. CDR3 length: 14 amino acids. CDR3 in DNA: TGCAGCGTTACTGGGACGGACAACACAGATACGCAGTATTTT. Translated, it gives CSVTGTDNTDTQYF.

The CDR3 spells CASSQEGLAGVVGELFF. The CDR3 bases are TGCGCCAGCAGCCAAGAAGGACTAGCGGGGGTCGTCGGGGAGCTGTTTTTT. The V gene is TRBV4-3, the J gene TRBJ2-2; 13 nucleotides line up with TRBD2. The CDR3 is made up of 17 amino acids. Looked up from germline, CDR1 is LGHNA and CDR2 is YSLEER. V shed 0 bases and J 7 bases; nucleotides not matched to a gene: 5.

This chain links TRBV7-3 with TRBJ1-3; D is ambiguous. Germline-derived CDR1 and CDR2 are SGHTA and FQGTGA. V was cut by 3 bases and J by 0 bases, with 9 bases left in between. The CDR3 extends over 15 amino acids. Written as DNA, the CDR3 is TGTGCCAGCAGCTTCGTACGTGACTCTGGAAACACCATATATTTT. Its protein product is CASSFVRDSGNTIYF.

There are a few counts of this clonotype. The chain carries TRBV11-2 and TRBJ2-1; TRBD1 aligns across 7 bases. This CDR3 is built from 15 residues. Germline values: CDR1 SGHAT, CDR2 FQNNGV. The J segment lost 2 bases and the V segment lost 6 bases, leaving 7 bases of the junction unmatched. In nucleotides, the CDR3 is TGTGCCAGCAGGGAAGAGGGGGCCCCCTACAATGAGCAGTTCTTC. Translating it yields CASREEGAPYNEQFF. The full variable domain, in which reference TRBV11-2 and TRBJ2-1 provide the parts outside the CDR3, is EAGVAQSPRYKIIEKRQSVAFWCNPISGHATLYWYQQILGQGPKLLIQFQNNGVVDDSQLPKDRFSAERLKGVDSTLKIQPAKLEDSAVYLCASREEGAPYNEQFFGPGTRLTVL.

V usage is TRBV6-5 and J usage is TRBJ1-6; weak D call: TRBD1 (5 bases). In germline, CDR1 is MNHEY, CDR2 SVGAGI. CDR3 length: 15 residues. The germline V and J ends were trimmed by 1 base and 7 bases, with 11 bases remaining between them. The CDR3 DNA is TGTGCCAGCAGTTACTTTGCAGGGTCGAATTCACCCCTCCACTTT. It encodes CASSYFAGSNSPLHF.

J is TRBJ2-1 and V is TRBV7-3, with 10 bases matching TRBD2. Trimming took 4 bases from V and 9 from J; bases not matched to a gene: 6. CDR3 length: 14 residues. Looked up from germline, CDR1 is SGHTA and CDR2 is FQGTGA. The CDR3 coding sequence is TGTGCCAGCAGCTCCCTAGCGGGGGCGGGTGAGCAGTTCTTC. This translates into CASSSLAGAGEQFF.

The sample holds a few counts of this clonotype. This chain uses TRBV19 with TRBJ1-5, with D perhaps TRBD1 (5 bases). In germline, CDR1 is LNHDA, CDR2 SQIVND (reference sequence). CDR3 length: 16 amino acids. V lost 8 bases and J 2 bases, leaving 19 bases between the germline ends. The CDR3 nucleotides are TGTGCCAGTCTGGGGCAGGGAGGTTCGGGCAATCAGCCCCAGCATTTT. Translated, it gives CASLGQGGSGNQPQHF.

CDR3 coding DNA: TGCAGTGGCTTAGCGGGGGCGATAGGAGAGACCCAGTACTTC. Amino acids: CSGLAGAIGETQYF. The V gene is TRBV20-1, the J gene TRBJ2-5, with 9 bases identical to TRBD2. With V trimmed by 7 bases and J by 4 bases, 10 bases remained unmatched. There are 14 residues in the CDR3. CDR1 is DFQATT, CDR2 SNEGSKA, per germline (reference sequence).

The V and J genes are TRBV4-1 and TRBJ2-3; 12 bases map to TRBD2. With 2 bases clipped from V and 6 bases from J, the junction kept 9 bases outside the gene matches. Germline V gene lookup returns CDR1 MGHRA and CDR2 YSYEKL. The CDR3 extends over 17 amino acids. The CDR3 spells CASSQPRLAGAGDTQYF. The CDR3 bases are TGCGCCAGCAGCCAACCCCGACTAGCGGGGGCAGGGGATACGCAGTATTTT.

This clonotype occurred a few times. CDR3 nucleotide sequence: TGTGCCAGCAGTTACTCGGCTAGCGGACAAGAGACCCAGTACTTC. Amino acids: CASSYSASGQETQYF. This sequence joins TRBV6-5 and TRBJ2-5; 7 bases align to TRBD2. CDR3 length: 15 residues. The germline gives CDR1 MNHEY, CDR2 SVGAGI. J lost 2 bases, V lost 0 bases, and 3 bases had no gene match.

The V and J genes are TRBV10-3 and TRBJ1-1; D is undetermined. CDR3 length: 14 amino acids. Germline values: CDR1 ENHRY, CDR2 SYGVKD. Trimming took off 6 bases at V and 1 base at J, with 12 bases between the two ends. The CDR3 is CAISDQIRNTEAFF. In nucleotides, the CDR3 is TGTGCCATCAGCGACCAGATAAGGAACACTGAAGCTTTCTTT.

The V and J genes are TRBV7-9 and TRBJ2-2, with a possible D match to TRBD1 (6 bases). The CDR3 has 12 amino acids. The germline V gene encodes CDR1 SEHNR and CDR2 FQNEAQ (reference sequence). The ends were cut back, 7 bases at V and 7 bases at J, with 10 bases in the middle. The CDR3 nucleotides are TGTGCCAGCACCAAGGACAGCGGGGAGCTGTTTTTT. Amino acid sequence: CASTKDSGELFF.

Ten or more counts support this clonotype. V usage is TRBV5-1 and J usage is TRBJ1-2, with unresolved D. Per the germline V gene, CDR1 is SGHRS and CDR2 is YFSETQ. This CDR3 contains 13 residues. V dropped 2 bases and J dropped 1 base, with 6 bases sitting between them. CDR3 sequence (DNA): TGCGCCAGCAGCTTCGCAGTTAACTATGGCTACACCTTC. The encoded protein is CASSFAVNYGYTF.

CDR3 sequence reads: CASSYEQAVDQPQHF. The CDR3 nucleotides read TGTGCCAGCAGTTACGAACAGGCAGTTGATCAGCCCCAGCATTTT. The chain employs TRBV6-5 and TRBJ1-5, with D maybe TRBD1 (5 bases). Trimming stripped 2 bases from V and 5 bases from J, with 13 bases between. Germline V gives CDR1 MNHEY, CDR2 SVGAGI. This CDR3 is built from 15 residues.

This chain links TRBV11-1 with TRBJ2-3; D might be TRBD2 (6 bases). The germline V gene has CDR1 SGHAT and CDR2 FQDESV (reference sequence). The CDR3 extends over 21 amino acids. V lost 4 bases to trimming and J lost 7 bases, with 36 bases between them. The CDR3 reads CASSSTPKTYIADDQDYTQYF. The CDR3 DNA reads TGTGCCAGCAGCTCCACCCCCAAGACCTATATAGCGGACGACCAAGATTATACGCAGTATTTT. Combining the CDR3 with reference TRBV11-1 and TRBJ2-3 gives the whole variable domain EAEVAQSPRYKITEKSQAVAFWCDPISGHATLYWYRQILGQGPELLVQFQDESVVDDSQLPKDRFSAERLKGVDSTLKIQPAELGDSAMYLCASSSTPKTYIADDQDYTQYFGPGTRLTVL.

This clonotype showed up just a few times. The rearrangement uses TRBV6-1 and TRBJ1-4; TRBD1 matches at 7 bases. Germline V gives CDR1 MNHNS, CDR2 SASEGT. The CDR3 runs 13 residues. The trim removed 11 bases at V and 3 bases at J, leaving 6 bases unmatched. The CDR3 sequence: CAAAGTANEKLFF. The CDR3 nucleotides are TGTGCCGCCGCCGGGACAGCTAATGAAAAACTGTTTTTT.

A few counts support this clonotype. The DNA for the CDR3 is TGTGCCAGCAGCTTGGGGACAGTTTCTGGAAACACCATATATTTT. Its protein is CASSLGTVSGNTIYF. The V gene is TRBV5-4, the J gene TRBJ1-3, with a possible D match to TRBD1 (6 bases). Germline values: CDR1 SGHNT, CDR2 YYREEE (reference sequence). The CDR3 runs to 15 residues. Trimming took off 0 bases at V and 1 base at J, with 8 bases between the two ends.

This clonotype was recorded a few times. The V and J genes are TRBV6-1 and TRBJ2-1, with D maybe TRBD2 (5 bases). The CDR3 is 13 residues long. The germline CDR1 and CDR2 sequences are MNHNS and SASEGT. V lost 7 bases, J lost 3 bases, and 10 bases lay in between. The CDR3 DNA reads TGTGCCAGCACCTACGGACTCTACAATGAGCAGTTCTTC. It yields the protein CASTYGLYNEQFF.

This clonotype was seen a handful of times. The V call is TRBV5-1, the J call TRBJ2-1; no firm D call. Germline V gene data show CDR1 as SGHRS and CDR2 as YFSETQ. Trimming took off 4 bases at V and 6 bases at J, with 14 bases between the two ends. CDR3 length: 14 residues. For the CDR3, the DNA is TGCGCCAGCAGCATCCGAGAGGTTCGCAATGAGCAGTTCTTC. Amino acids: CASSIREVRNEQFF.

This clonotype has only a few counts. This chain links TRBV20-1 with TRBJ2-4, with D hard to call. CDR1 and CDR2 (germline): DFQATT, SNEGSKA (reference sequence). This CDR3 spans 12 amino acids. V was trimmed by 3 bases and J by 5 bases, leaving 8 bases between them. The CDR3 coding sequence is TGCAGTGCTAGTCGACTCGAAAACATTCAGTACTTC. Its translation is CSASRLENIQYF.

The CDR3 DNA is TGTGCCAGTAGTATTCTGACAATACCTAATCAGCCCCAGCATTTT. It specifies CASSILTIPNQPQHF. The chain couples TRBV19 to TRBJ1-5; D is uncertain. V was trimmed by 3 bases and J by 4 bases, leaving 13 bases between them. This CDR3 is 15 amino acids long. Germline assignment: CDR1 LNHDA and CDR2 SQIVND (reference sequence).

The chain combines TRBV4-1 with TRBJ2-7, with 10 positions matching TRBD1. V gave up 0 bases and J gave up 7 bases; unmatched junction bases: 6. The CDR3 is 15 amino acids. CDR1 and CDR2 from the germline V gene are MGHRA and YSYEKL. The CDR3 loop is CASSQDDRGRGEQYF. CDR3 nucleotide sequence: TGCGCCAGCAGCCAAGATGACAGGGGGCGCGGGGAGCAGTACTTC.

A few counts support this clonotype. One junction end disagrees with the germline gene, perhaps due to a read error. The chain employs TRBV20-1 and TRBJ1-4; the match to TRBD1 covers 7 bases. The CDR3 length is 11 residues. Germline-derived CDR1 and CDR2 are DFQATT and SNEGSKA (reference sequence). The CDR3: CSARRVRTGVF. CDR3 coding DNA: TGCAGTGCTAGACGGGTCCGGACAGGTGTTTTT.

V gene TRBV3-1 combines with J gene TRBJ1-3; D perhaps matches TRBD1 (5 bases). Deletions cut 4 bases from V and 2 bases from J, with 9 bases between. This CDR3 has 14 residues. Germline V gives CDR1 LGHDT, CDR2 YNNKEL (reference sequence). CDR3 amino acids: CASSRWGAGNTIYF. The CDR3 DNA follows: TGTGCCAGCAGCCGTTGGGGGGCTGGAAACACCATATATTTT.